This entry lists 8 T cell receptor beta chains sequenced from one sample in a study of beta chain features in type 1 diabetes. Whole-study results and caveats: Shorter TCRB CDR3s, moderately but significantly so, were found in Type 1 diabetes patients in all four CD4+ subsets.

Isolated RNA was reverse transcribed in full, so expressed TCRB transcripts were sequenced. Clones were read by immunoSEQ multiplex PCR, and TCRdb kept only the in-frame ones, dropping some. The data contain 100,000 to 150,000 clones, 9% of them seen just once; the ten biggest clones take up approximately 0.7%. For these TCRs, the target antigens are not known. Sequencing was done on a sample of central memory CD4+ T cells from blood. The receptors come from a man aged 30 to 39 with type 1 diabetes.

This sequence joins TRBV7-9 and TRBJ1-6, with D uncertain. The germline gives CDR1 SEHNR, CDR2 FQNEAQ (reference sequence). Trimming shortened V by 2 bases and J by 7 bases, and 12 bases separated the two germline ends. The CDR3 has 15 residues. The CDR3 DNA reads TGTGCCAGCAGCTTATGGGCGGGAGACAATTCACCCCTCCACTTT. The encoded protein is CASSLWAGDNSPLHF.

The rearrangement joins TRBV9 to TRBJ1-5; no clear D. CDR3 length: 14 amino acids. V lost 0 bases, J lost 5 bases, and 9 bases lay in between. The V gene's germline CDR1 is SGDLS and CDR2 YYNGEE. In DNA, the CDR3 is TGTGCCAGCAGCGTAGGCGGGTTTGATCAGCCCCAGCATTTT. This translates into CASSVGGFDQPQHF. The full variable domain, with the rest looked up from reference TRBV9 and TRBJ1-5, is DSGVTQTPKHLITATGQRVTLRCSPRSGDLSVYWYQQSLDQGLQFLIQYYNGEERAKGNILERFSAQQFPDLHSELNLSSLELGDSALYFCASSVGGFDQPQHFGDGTRLSIL.

Only a few counts were recorded for this clone. The J gene is TRBJ2-7, the V gene TRBV7-2, with TRBD2 matching over 9 bases. The V gene end was trimmed by 3 bases and the J gene end by 3 bases; junction bases not matched to a gene: 6. Germline V lookup: CDR1 SGHTA, CDR2 FQGNSA. The length of the CDR3 is 15 residues. CDR3 sequence (DNA): TGTGCCAGCAGCTTGCTAGCGGGGCCCCGCTACGAGCAGTACTTC. Residues: CASSLLAGPRYEQYF.

V usage is TRBV29-1 and J usage is TRBJ2-1, with D perhaps TRBD1 (5 bases). The CDR3 runs 15 residues. CDR1 is SQVTM and CDR2 is ANQGSEA in the germline V gene. V gave up 6 bases and J gave up 10 bases, with 25 bases separating them. This CDR3 reads CSVSLLWGGTMEQFF. CDR3 DNA: TGCAGCGTGAGCCTCCTCTGGGGCGGTACAATGGAGCAGTTCTTC.

A few counts support this clone. The V and J genes are TRBV2 and TRBJ2-3; 10 nucleotides align to TRBD2. Germline V CDR1 and CDR2: SNHLY, FYNNEI. V was clipped by 5 bases and J by 7 bases; unmatched bases: 9. This CDR3 is built from 15 residues. The CDR3 protein is CASSRGSGGSNTQYF. The CDR3 DNA sequence: TGTGCCAGCAGTCGGGGTAGCGGGGGGTCAAATACGCAGTATTTT.

V and J are TRBV7-2 and TRBJ1-2, with D possibly being TRBD1 (5 bases). V lost 2 bases, J lost 5 bases, and 6 bases lay in between. Looked up from germline, CDR1 is SGHTA and CDR2 is FQGNSA. This CDR3 contains 12 residues. The CDR3 nucleotides are TGTGCCAGCAGCTTAAGACAGTATGGCTACACCTTC. This codes for CASSLRQYGYTF.

J is TRBJ2-7 and V is TRBV7-2, with D possibly being TRBD1 (6 bases). Germline V gene data show CDR1 as SGHTA and CDR2 as FQGNSA. The V gene lost 4 bases and the J gene lost 4 bases, with 14 bases spanning the gap. This CDR3 has 14 amino acids. Here the CDR3 reads CASSSRGGWYEQYF. The CDR3 DNA sequence: TGTGCCAGCAGCTCCCGAGGGGGTTGGTACGAGCAGTACTTC.

This clone appeared a few times. This chain links TRBV5-1 with TRBJ2-2; no reliable D call. Deletions cut 6 bases from V and 1 base from J, with 4 bases between. The germline V gene has CDR1 SGHRS and CDR2 YFSETQ. The CDR3 sequence is 12 residues long. The CDR3 coding sequence is TGCGCCAGCACAGAGAACACCGGGGAGCTGTTTTTT. Protein: CASTENTGELFF. The whole variable domain, filled in from reference TRBV5-1 and TRBJ2-2, reads KAGVTQTPRYLIKTRGQQVTLSCSPISGHRSVSWYQQTPGQGLQFLFEYFSETQRNKGNFPGRFSGRQFSNSRSEMNVSTLELGDSALYLCASTENTGELFFGEGSRLTVL.